The TCR beta chain described here comes from a study of shared clonotypes between healthy human individuals. CDR3 size: 15 residues. Germline CDR1 and CDR2: SNHLY and FYNNEI. Trimming at V came to 10 bases and at J to 4 bases, leaving 5 bases not matched to a gene. Study processing details: ImmunoSEQ yielded junction-only sequences lacking quality scores, so filtering differed. Data came from immunoSEQ multiplex PCR; TCRdb stores just in-frame clones and leaves some out. The DNA was the basis for D and trimming; V, J and clone size are from that table. This sample has 450,000 to 600,000 clones, with 79% found just once. Adults of Caucasian background living in Nashville, Tennessee made up all donors.

This chain joins TRBV2 and TRBJ2-1; 15 nucleotides align to TRBD2. Sample: PBMCs. This clonotype was sampled from a woman aged 40 to 49 in good health. Some clones in this sample may be carry-over from other donors' samples. CDR3 residues: CATRGLAGGYNEQFF. CDR3 nucleotide sequence: TGTGCCACACGGGGACTAGCGGGAGGTTACAATGAGCAGTTCTTC.